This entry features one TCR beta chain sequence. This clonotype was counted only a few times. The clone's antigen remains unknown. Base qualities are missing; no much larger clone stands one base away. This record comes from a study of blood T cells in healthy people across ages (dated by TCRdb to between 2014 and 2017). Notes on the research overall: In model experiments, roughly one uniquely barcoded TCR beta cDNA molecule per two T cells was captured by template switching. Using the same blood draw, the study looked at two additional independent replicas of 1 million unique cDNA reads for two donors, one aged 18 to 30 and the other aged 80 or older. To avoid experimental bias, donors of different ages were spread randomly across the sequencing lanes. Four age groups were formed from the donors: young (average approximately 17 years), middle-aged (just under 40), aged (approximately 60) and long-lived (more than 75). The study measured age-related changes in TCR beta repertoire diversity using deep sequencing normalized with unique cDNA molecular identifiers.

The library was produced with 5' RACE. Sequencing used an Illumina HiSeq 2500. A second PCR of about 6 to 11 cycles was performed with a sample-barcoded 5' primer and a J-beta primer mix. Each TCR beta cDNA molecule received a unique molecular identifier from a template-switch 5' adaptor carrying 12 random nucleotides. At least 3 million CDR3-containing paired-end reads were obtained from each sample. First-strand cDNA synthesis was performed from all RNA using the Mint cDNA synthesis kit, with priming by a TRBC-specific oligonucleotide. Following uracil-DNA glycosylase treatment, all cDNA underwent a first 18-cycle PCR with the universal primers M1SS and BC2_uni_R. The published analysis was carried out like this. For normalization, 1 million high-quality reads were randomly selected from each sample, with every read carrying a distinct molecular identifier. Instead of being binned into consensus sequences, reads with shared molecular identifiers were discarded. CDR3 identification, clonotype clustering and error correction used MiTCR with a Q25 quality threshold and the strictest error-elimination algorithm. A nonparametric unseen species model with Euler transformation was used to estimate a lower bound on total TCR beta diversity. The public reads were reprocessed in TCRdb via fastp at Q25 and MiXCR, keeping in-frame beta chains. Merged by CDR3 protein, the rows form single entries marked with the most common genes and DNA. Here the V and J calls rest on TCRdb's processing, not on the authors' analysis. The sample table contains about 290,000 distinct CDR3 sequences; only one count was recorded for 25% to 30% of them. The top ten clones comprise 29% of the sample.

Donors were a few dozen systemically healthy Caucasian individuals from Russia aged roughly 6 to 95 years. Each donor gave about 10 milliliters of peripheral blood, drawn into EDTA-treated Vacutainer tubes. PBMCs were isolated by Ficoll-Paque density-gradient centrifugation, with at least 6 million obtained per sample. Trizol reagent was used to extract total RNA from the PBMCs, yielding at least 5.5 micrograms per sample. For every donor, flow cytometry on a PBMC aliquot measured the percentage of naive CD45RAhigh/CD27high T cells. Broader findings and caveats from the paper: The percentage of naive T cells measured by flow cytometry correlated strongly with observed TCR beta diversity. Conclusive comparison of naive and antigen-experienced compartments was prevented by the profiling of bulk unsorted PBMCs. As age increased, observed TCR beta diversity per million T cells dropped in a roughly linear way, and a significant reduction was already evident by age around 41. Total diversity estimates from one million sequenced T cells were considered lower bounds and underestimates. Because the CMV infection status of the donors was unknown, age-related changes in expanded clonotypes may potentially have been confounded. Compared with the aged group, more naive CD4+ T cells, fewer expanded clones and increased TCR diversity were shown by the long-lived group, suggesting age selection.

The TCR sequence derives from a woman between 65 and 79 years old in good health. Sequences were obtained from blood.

The DNA is as follows: TGTGCCAGCAGTCCTCAGGCGGGAGGGCCGGAGCAGTTCTTC. Translation gives CASSPQAGGPEQFF. The sequence links TRBV6-5 to TRBJ2-1; 9 bases in between match TRBD2. CDR1 is given as MNHEY and CDR2 as SVGAGI, both from the germline V gene. Unmatched junction bases come to 9, with V trimmed by 5 bases and J by 10 bases. Reading from cysteine to phenylalanine, the CDR3 counts 14 amino acids. The read is trimmed to its CDR3 DNA, 42 bases read in frame from base 1.